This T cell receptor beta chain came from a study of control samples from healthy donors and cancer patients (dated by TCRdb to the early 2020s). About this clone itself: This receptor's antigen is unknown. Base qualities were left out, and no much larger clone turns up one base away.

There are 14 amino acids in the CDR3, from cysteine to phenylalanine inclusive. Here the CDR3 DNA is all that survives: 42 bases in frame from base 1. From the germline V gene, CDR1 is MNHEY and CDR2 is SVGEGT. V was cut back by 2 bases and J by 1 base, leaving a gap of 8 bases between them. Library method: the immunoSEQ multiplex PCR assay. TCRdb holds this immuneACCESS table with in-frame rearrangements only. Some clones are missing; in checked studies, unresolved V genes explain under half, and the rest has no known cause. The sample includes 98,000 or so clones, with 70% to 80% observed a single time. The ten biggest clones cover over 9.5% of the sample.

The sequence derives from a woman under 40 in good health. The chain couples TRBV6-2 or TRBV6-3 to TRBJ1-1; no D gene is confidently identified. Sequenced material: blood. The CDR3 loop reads CASSYVTANTEAFF. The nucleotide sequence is TGTGCCAGCAGTTACGTAACGGCGAACACTGAAGCTTTCTTT.